The T cell receptor beta chain under discussion was sequenced for a study of blood T cell repertoires in COVID-19. Study-wide context: There were acute and convalescent COVID-19 samples, and they came from the United States, Italy and Spain. From T cells, B-cell-depleted T cells, or PBMCs came the material, which was cDNA or gDNA.

Assay: immunoSEQ multiplex PCR; the TCRdb copy retains only in-frame clones and omits some. Among 200,000 or so clones listed, roughly four fifths were seen once. The germline V gene has CDR1 SGHNT and CDR2 YYREEE (reference sequence). Trimming took 0 bases from V and 2 from J; bases not matched to a gene: 11. The CDR3 is made up of 18 amino acids. The sequencing input was peripheral blood. The source is a woman aged 55-70 years with acute or convalescent COVID-19. V usage is TRBV5-4 and J usage is TRBJ2-3, with 8 bases aligning to TRBD2. The CDR3 sequence is CASSLDWVGGGITDTQYF. The CDR3 DNA sequence: TGTGCCAGCAGCTTGGATTGGGTCGGCGGGGGGATCACAGATACGCAGTATTTT.